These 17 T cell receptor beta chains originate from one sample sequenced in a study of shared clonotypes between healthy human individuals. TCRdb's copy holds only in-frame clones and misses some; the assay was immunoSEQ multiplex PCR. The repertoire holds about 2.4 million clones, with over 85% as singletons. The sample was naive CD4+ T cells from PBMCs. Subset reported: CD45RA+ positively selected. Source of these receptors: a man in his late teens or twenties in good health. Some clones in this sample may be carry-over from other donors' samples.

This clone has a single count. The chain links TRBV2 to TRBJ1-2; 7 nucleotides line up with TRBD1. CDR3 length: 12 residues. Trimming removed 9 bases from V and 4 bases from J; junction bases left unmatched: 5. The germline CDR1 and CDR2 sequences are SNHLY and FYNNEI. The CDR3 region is CASRDSLYGYTF. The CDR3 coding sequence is TGTGCCAGTCGGGACAGCCTCTATGGCTACACCTTC.

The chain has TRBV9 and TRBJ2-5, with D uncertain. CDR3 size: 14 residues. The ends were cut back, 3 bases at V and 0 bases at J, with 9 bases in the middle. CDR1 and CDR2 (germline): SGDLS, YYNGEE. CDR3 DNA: TGTGCCAGCAGCGCCCATGAGTACCAAGAGACCCAGTACTTC. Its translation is CASSAHEYQETQYF.

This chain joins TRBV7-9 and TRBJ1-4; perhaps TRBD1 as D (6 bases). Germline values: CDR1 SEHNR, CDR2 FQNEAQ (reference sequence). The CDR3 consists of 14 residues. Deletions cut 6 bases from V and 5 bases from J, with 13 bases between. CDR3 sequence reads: CASRPTGSNEKLFF. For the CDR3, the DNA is TGTGCCAGCAGACCCACAGGGTCAAATGAAAAACTGTTTTTT.

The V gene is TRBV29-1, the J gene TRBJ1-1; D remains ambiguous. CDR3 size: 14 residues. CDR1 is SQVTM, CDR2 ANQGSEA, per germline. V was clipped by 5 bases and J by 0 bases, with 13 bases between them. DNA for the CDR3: TGCAGCGTTACCCCCGTCCTTATGAACACTGAAGCTTTCTTT. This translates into CSVTPVLMNTEAFF.

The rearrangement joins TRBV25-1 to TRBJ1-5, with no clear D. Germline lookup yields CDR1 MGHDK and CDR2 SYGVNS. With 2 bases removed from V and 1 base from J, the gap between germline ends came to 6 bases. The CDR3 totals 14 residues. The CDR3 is CASSEGGSNQPQHF. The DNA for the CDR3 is TGTGCCAGCAGTGAAGGAGGAAGCAATCAGCCCCAGCATTTT.

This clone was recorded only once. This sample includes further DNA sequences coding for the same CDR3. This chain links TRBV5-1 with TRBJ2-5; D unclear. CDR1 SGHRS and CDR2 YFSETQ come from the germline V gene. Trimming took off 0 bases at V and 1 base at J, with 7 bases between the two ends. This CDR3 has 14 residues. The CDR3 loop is CASSLDSTQETQYF. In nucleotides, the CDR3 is TGCGCCAGCAGCTTGGACAGCACCCAAGAGACCCAGTACTTC.

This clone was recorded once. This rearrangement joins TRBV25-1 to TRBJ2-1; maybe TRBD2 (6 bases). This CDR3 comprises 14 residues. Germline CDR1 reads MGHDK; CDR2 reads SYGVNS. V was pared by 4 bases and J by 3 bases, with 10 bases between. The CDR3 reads CASSATGGYNEQFF. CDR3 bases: TGTGCCAGCAGTGCAACCGGGGGCTACAATGAGCAGTTCTTC.

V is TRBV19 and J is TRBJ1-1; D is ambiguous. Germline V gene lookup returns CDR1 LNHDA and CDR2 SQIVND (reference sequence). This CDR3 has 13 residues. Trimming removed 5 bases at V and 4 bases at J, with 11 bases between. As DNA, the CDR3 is TGTGCCAGTAGTTCGAAGTGGGGCACTGAAGCTTTCTTT. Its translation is CASSSKWGTEAFF.

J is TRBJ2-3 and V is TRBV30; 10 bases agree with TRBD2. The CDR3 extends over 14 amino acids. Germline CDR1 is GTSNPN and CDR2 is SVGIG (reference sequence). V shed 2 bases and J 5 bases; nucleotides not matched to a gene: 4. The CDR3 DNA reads TGTGCCTGGAGTAGCGGGAGGGTTGGAGATACGCAGTATTTT. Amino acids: CAWSSGRVGDTQYF.

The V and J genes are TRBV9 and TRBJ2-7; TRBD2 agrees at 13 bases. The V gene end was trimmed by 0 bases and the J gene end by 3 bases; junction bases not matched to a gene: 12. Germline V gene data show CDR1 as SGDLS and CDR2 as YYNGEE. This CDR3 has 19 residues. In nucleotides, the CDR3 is TGTGCCAGCAGCGTAGGATCCGGGACTAGCGGGACTCCCGGCTACGAGCAGTACTTC. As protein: CASSVGSGTSGTPGYEQYF.

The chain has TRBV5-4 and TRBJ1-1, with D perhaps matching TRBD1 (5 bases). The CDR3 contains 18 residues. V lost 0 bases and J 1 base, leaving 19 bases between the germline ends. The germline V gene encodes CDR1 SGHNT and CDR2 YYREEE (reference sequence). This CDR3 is CASSLAGAGSGGNTEAFF. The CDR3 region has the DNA TGTGCCAGCAGCTTGGCGGGCGCGGGGTCTGGGGGGAACACTGAAGCTTTCTTT.

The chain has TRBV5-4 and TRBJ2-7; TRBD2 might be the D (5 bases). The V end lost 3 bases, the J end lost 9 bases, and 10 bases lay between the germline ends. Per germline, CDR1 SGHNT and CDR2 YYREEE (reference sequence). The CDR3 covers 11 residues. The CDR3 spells CASSSGSGQYF. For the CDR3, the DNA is TGTGCCAGCAGCTCGGGGAGCGGGCAGTACTTC.

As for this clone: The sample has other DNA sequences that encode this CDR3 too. CDR3 protein: CAISEGGNYGYTF. The CDR3 region has the DNA TGTGCCATCAGTGAAGGGGGGAACTATGGCTACACCTTC. The chain is built from TRBV10-3 and TRBJ1-2; D perhaps matches TRBD1 (6 bases). Germline values: CDR1 ENHRY, CDR2 SYGVKD. The germline V and J ends were trimmed by 3 bases and 2 bases, with 7 bases remaining between them. This CDR3 is built from 13 residues.

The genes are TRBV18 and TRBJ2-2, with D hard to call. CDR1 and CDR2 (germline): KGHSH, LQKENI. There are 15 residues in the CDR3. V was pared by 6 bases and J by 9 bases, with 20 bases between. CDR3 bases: TGTGCCAGCTCGCCTAACTCCGAAGGCGTCCGGGAGCTGTTTTTT. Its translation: CASSPNSEGVRELFF.

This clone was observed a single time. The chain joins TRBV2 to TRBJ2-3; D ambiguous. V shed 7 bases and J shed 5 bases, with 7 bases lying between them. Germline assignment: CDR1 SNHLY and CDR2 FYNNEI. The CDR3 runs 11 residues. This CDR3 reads CASMDRDTQYF. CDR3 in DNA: TGTGCCAGCATGGACCGAGATACGCAGTATTTT.

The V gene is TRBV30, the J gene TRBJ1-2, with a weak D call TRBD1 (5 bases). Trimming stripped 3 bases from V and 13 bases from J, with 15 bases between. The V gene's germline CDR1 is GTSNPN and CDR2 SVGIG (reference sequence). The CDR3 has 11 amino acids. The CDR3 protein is CAWRTGAVGTF. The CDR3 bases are TGTGCCTGGAGGACCGGGGCCGTCGGCACCTTC.

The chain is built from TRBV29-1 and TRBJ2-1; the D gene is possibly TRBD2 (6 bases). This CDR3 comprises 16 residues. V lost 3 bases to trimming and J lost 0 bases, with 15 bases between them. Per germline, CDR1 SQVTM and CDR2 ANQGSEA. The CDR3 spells CSVDRRVGSSYNEQFF. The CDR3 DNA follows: TGCAGCGTTGATAGGAGGGTTGGGAGCTCCTACAATGAGCAGTTCTTC.